This TCR beta chain was recorded in a study of response to subunit inactivated influenza vaccine. The CDR3 runs 13 residues. Germline loops: CDR1 LGHNA, CDR2 YSLEER. Trimming shortened V by 1 base and J by 7 bases, and 8 bases separated the two germline ends. This clonotype has just a few counts. TCRdb re-called the RT-PCR reads through MiXCR, storing one row per CDR3 protein. This sample has hundreds of thousands of distinct CDR3 sequences, with around a sixth found just once. The sequencing used PBMCs from blood, collected roughly 13 days after vaccination. The V and J genes are TRBV4-3 and TRBJ1-5; D remains ambiguous. The TCR was taken from a man aged 50-60 years who received an inactivated influenza vaccine. In DNA form, the CDR3 reads TGCGCCAGCAGCCAAGGGGTTTTGCAGCCCCAGCATTTT. The encoded protein is CASSQGVLQPQHF.